Below are 19 T cell receptor beta chains sequenced from a single sample in a study of blood T cell repertoires in COVID-19. Using immunoSEQ multiplex PCR, the repertoire was profiled, and TCRdb retains in-frame clones only, with some absent. The repertoire holds about 220,000 clones, more than 70% seen once, with less than 4% in the top ten. Sequenced sample: peripheral blood. The origin of the receptors is a woman older than 75 with acute or convalescent COVID-19.

The chain employs TRBV5-1 and TRBJ2-5; weak D call: TRBD1 (6 bases). The V gene's germline CDR1 is SGHRS and CDR2 YFSETQ. The germline V and J ends were trimmed by 0 bases and 2 bases, with 8 bases remaining between them. The CDR3 has 14 amino acids. The CDR3 nucleotides are TGCGCCAGCAGCTTGGACAGGGCTCAAGAGACCCAGTACTTC. Protein product: CASSLDRAQETQYF. Complete variable domain (other parts from reference TRBV5-1 and TRBJ2-5): KAGVTQTPRYLIKTRGQQVTLSCSPISGHRSVSWYQQTPGQGLQFLFEYFSETQRNKGNFPGRFSGRQFSNSRSEMNVSTLELGDSALYLCASSLDRAQETQYFGPGTRLLVL.

This clone was recorded a few times. The genes are TRBV7-2 and TRBJ1-3, with a possible D match to TRBD1 (5 bases). This CDR3 has 15 residues. The V end lost 2 bases, the J end lost 0 bases, and 8 bases lay between the germline ends. Germline V gene data show CDR1 as SGHTA and CDR2 as FQGNSA. The CDR3 region is CASSLSRGSGNTIYF. CDR3 sequence (DNA): TGTGCCAGCAGCTTAAGTAGGGGCTCTGGAAACACCATATATTTT.

This clone was seen once. V usage is TRBV6-5 and J usage is TRBJ2-3; no clear D gene. This CDR3 spans 15 amino acids. Germline V gene sequence: CDR1 MNHEY, CDR2 SVGAGI. V was cut by 8 bases and J by 0 bases, with 15 bases left in between. The CDR3 nucleotides are TGTGCCAGCTCCCTAGTAGGTCCTAGCACAGATACGCAGTATTTT. This translates into CASSLVGPSTDTQYF.

This sequence joins TRBV3-1 (or the pseudogene TRBV3-2) and TRBJ1-1, with 11 bases fitting TRBD1. V lost 4 bases, J lost 4 bases, and 5 bases stayed unmatched. The CDR3 spans 15 residues. CDR1 and CDR2 from the germline V gene are LGHDT and YNNKEL (reference sequence). The CDR3 nucleotides read TGTGCCAGCAGCCTACCCGGGACAGGGGGCACTGAAGCTTTCTTT. Translated, it gives CASSLPGTGGTEAFF.

The rearrangement joins TRBV4-2 to TRBJ1-1; the D gene is possibly TRBD1 (5 bases). Germline V gene sequence: CDR1 LGHNA, CDR2 YNFKEQ. Trimming took off 2 bases at V and 7 bases at J, with 11 bases between the two ends. This CDR3 is 13 amino acids long. CDR3 in amino acids: CASSQQGPSEAFF. In nucleotides, the CDR3 is TGTGCCAGCAGCCAACAGGGCCCCAGTGAAGCTTTCTTT.

The chain uses TRBV3-1 (or the pseudogene TRBV3-2) and TRBJ1-5, with D perhaps TRBD1 (5 bases). The germline V gene has CDR1 LGHDT and CDR2 YNNKEL (reference sequence). This CDR3 has 18 residues. Trimming removed 0 bases at V and 1 base at J, with 16 bases between. This CDR3 is CASSQERERGTSNQPQHF. Here the CDR3 DNA reads TGTGCCAGCAGCCAAGAGCGGGAACGGGGCACGAGCAATCAGCCCCAGCATTTT.

The table lists this clone with a count of one. The chain's CDR3 is CASSPSGTAREQYF. CDR3 DNA: TGCGCCAGCAGCCCGTCGGGGACAGCCCGGGAGCAGTACTTC. The chain uses TRBV5-1 and TRBJ2-7; 7 bases are a match to TRBD1. Germline-derived CDR1 and CDR2 are SGHRS and YFSETQ. This CDR3 is built from 14 residues. V was clipped by 4 bases and J by 7 bases; unmatched bases: 11.

The rearrangement uses TRBV6-5 and TRBJ2-2, with 9 bases identical to TRBD1. CDR3 length: 14 residues. Trimming removed 8 bases from V and 2 bases from J; junction bases left unmatched: 3. The germline CDR1 and CDR2 sequences are MNHEY and SVGAGI. CDR3: CASRDRVNTGELFF. The CDR3 region has the DNA TGTGCCAGCCGGGACAGGGTAAACACCGGGGAGCTGTTTTTT.

The V and J genes are TRBV9 and TRBJ2-3; TRBD1 might be the D (6 bases). The V end was cut by 4 bases, the J end by 1 base, with 19 bases between. CDR1 and CDR2 from the germline V gene are SGDLS and YYNGEE. The CDR3 has 17 residues. CDR3 in amino acids: CASSLQGSGGGTDTQYF. The CDR3 region has the DNA TGTGCCAGCAGCTTACAGGGTTCAGGCGGTGGCACAGATACGCAGTATTTT.

The CDR3 loop is CASSLANLETEAFF. In nucleotides, the CDR3 is TGCGCCAGCAGCTTGGCTAACCTGGAGACTGAAGCTTTCTTT. The chain combines TRBV5-1 with TRBJ1-1; no definite D call. V lost 0 bases and J lost 5, with 11 bases in between. The CDR3 is 14 residues long. Germline-derived CDR1 and CDR2 are SGHRS and YFSETQ.

The V call is TRBV5-1, the J call TRBJ2-7; the match to TRBD2 covers 11 bases. Trimming cost V 3 bases and J 2 bases; bases outside gene matches: 4. This CDR3 is built from 15 residues. CDR1 and CDR2 from the germline V gene are SGHRS and YFSETQ. The CDR3 is CASSSRLAGPYEQYF. CDR3 DNA sequence: TGCGCCAGCAGCTCCCGACTAGCGGGGCCCTACGAGCAGTACTTC.

The V gene is TRBV28, the J gene TRBJ2-7, with D possibly matching TRBD2 (5 bases). The CDR3 extends over 13 amino acids. V lost 5 bases and J lost 5, with 13 bases in between. Germline V CDR1 and CDR2: MDHEN, SYDVKM. CDR3 region: CASSRRSRNEQYF. The CDR3 DNA sequence: TGTGCCAGCAGTCGGAGGTCCCGAAACGAGCAGTACTTC.

This chain links TRBV9 with TRBJ2-5; D is ambiguous. The V gene's germline CDR1 is SGDLS and CDR2 YYNGEE. The CDR3 consists of 18 residues. V was trimmed by 0 bases and J by 5 bases, leaving 23 bases between them. The chain's CDR3 is CASSVATGSVGAMETQYF. CDR3 in DNA: TGTGCCAGCAGCGTAGCGACCGGATCCGTCGGAGCTATGGAGACCCAGTACTTC.

This chain joins TRBV5-6 and TRBJ2-7; D might be TRBD1 (5 bases). Germline CDR1 and CDR2: SGHDT and YYEEEE. Trimming stripped 2 bases from V and 2 bases from J, with 11 bases between. This CDR3 is built from 14 residues. The DNA of the CDR3 is TGTGCCAGCAGCTTTACTCCAGGGACCTACGAGCAGTACTTC. Translated: CASSFTPGTYEQYF.

The rearrangement links TRBV7-3 to TRBJ2-1; D gene ambiguous. Per germline, CDR1 SGHTA and CDR2 FQGTGA. V gave up 2 bases and J gave up 5 bases, with 7 bases separating them. The CDR3 sequence is 13 residues long. CDR3 nucleotides: TGTGCCAGCAGCTTATTAGGAGACAATGAGCAGTTCTTC. Its translation is CASSLLGDNEQFF.

This clone has a handful of counts. The chain combines TRBV10-3 with TRBJ1-2, with TRBD1 as a possible D gene (5 bases). Per the germline V gene, CDR1 is ENHRY and CDR2 is SYGVKD. The CDR3 is 13 amino acids. V shed 5 bases and J shed 2 bases, with 9 bases lying between them. DNA of the CDR3: TGTGCCATCAGTTCCGGGGGGAACTATGGCTACACCTTC. This translates into CAISSGGNYGYTF.

The genes are TRBV7-2 and TRBJ2-1, with 8 bases matching TRBD1. This CDR3 has 14 amino acids. The germline V gene encodes CDR1 SGHTA and CDR2 FQGNSA. The trim removed 5 bases at V and 7 bases at J, leaving 7 bases unmatched. CDR3: CASSPRTGRNEQFF. CDR3 nucleotide sequence: TGTGCCAGCAGCCCAAGGACAGGGAGGAATGAGCAGTTCTTC.

The V call is TRBV7-9, the J call TRBJ2-7; TRBD2 might be the D (5 bases). CDR3 length: 13 residues. The germline gives CDR1 SEHNR, CDR2 FQNEAQ (reference sequence). V was trimmed by 1 base and J by 4 bases, leaving 8 bases between them. The CDR3 spells CASSLVRGYEQYF. CDR3 DNA: TGTGCCAGCAGCTTAGTCCGGGGTTACGAGCAGTACTTC.

The sample holds one count of this clone. The rearrangement uses TRBV5-5 and TRBJ1-1; D not certain. The CDR3 sequence is 13 residues long. Germline CDR1 is SGHKS and CDR2 is YYEKEE (reference sequence). Deletions cut 2 bases from V and 1 base from J, with 6 bases between. The CDR3 nucleotides read TGTGCCAGCAGCTTTTCGGGGAACACTGAAGCTTTCTTT. Amino acid sequence: CASSFSGNTEAFF. Filled out from reference TRBV5-5 and TRBJ1-1, the complete variable domain reads DAGVTQSPTHLIKTRGQQVTLRCSPISGHKSVSWYQQVLGQGPQFIFQYYEKEERGRGNFPDRFSARQFPNYSSELNVNALLLGDSALYLCASSFSGNTEAFFGQGTRLTVV.